This T cell receptor (beta chain) appears in the sequencing data of a study of shared clonotypes between healthy human individuals. Study in general: The plates for each donor numbered three CD4 naive, three CD4 memory, two CD8 naive and one CD8 memory. Study results and caveats: What rarefaction showed was incomplete sorted-subset sequencing despite large depth. The study drew on few donors, limiting represented genetic and exposure-history diversity.

On this clone itself: Its specificity is unknown.

Source study methods: ImmunoSEQ supplied junction-only sequences lacking quality scores, so filtering was different. Libraries were prepared by immunoSEQ multiplex PCR; TCRdb keeps only in-frame clonotypes and omits some of them. For V, J and clone size, that table is used; D and trimming come from the DNA. Among under 650,000 clones listed, approximately 95% were seen once. The germline gives CDR1 LNHNV, CDR2 YYDKDF (reference sequence). This CDR3 region has 18 residues. V is TRBV15 and J is TRBJ2-5; D may be TRBD1 (7 bases). With the DNA end fitting TRBJ2-7 better, the J assignment may be wrong. Material: naive CD4+ T cells sorted from blood. Subset denoted: CD45RA+ positively selected. The clonotype originates from a woman in her twenties or thirties in good health. Here the CDR3 reads CATSNRGRGAKQTYEQYF. The CDR3 DNA sequence: TGTGCCACCAGCAACCGCGGCAGGGGGGCTAAACAAACCTACGAGCAGTACTTC.